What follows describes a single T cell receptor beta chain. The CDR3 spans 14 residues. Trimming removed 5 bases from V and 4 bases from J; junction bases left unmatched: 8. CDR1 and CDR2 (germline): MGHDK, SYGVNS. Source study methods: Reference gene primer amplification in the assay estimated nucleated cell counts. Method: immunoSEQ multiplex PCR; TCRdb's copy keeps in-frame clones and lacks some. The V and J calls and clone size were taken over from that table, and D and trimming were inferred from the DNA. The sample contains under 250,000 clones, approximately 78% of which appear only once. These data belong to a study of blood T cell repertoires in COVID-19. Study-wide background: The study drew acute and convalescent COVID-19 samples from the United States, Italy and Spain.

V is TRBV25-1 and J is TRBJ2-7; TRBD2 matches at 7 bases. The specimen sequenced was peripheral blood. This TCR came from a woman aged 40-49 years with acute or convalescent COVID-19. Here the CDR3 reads CASSSGGGVYEQYF. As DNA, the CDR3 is TGTGCCAGCAGTTCAGGTGGGGGGGTTTACGAGCAGTACTTC.